Presented here are 27 T cell receptor beta chains from one specimen sequenced in a study of blood T cells in healthy people across ages. PCR was performed a second time for about 6 to 12 cycles using a sample-barcoded 5' primer and a J-beta primer mix. TCRdb re-analysed the 5' RACE reads in MiXCR, keeping a single row per CDR3 protein. The sample yields about a million distinct CDR3 sequences, just over 50% seen once. Sequencing was performed on blood. The receptors shown here come from a woman between 55 and 75 years old in good health.

This clonotype was recorded only once. The rearrangement uses TRBV9 and TRBJ2-6; 9 bases match TRBD2. This CDR3 has 19 amino acids. V trimming: 0 bases; J trimming: 1 base; junction bases outside the gene matches: 8. Germline CDR1 SGDLS, CDR2 YYNGEE. The CDR3 region is CASSVAWASGNSGANVLTF. The CDR3 DNA reads as TGTGCCAGCAGCGTAGCTTGGGCTAGCGGGAATTCTGGGGCCAACGTCCTGACTTTC.

V gene TRBV10-3 combines with J gene TRBJ2-1; TRBD1 aligns across 9 bases. Trimming removed 8 bases from V and 1 base from J; junction bases left unmatched: 9. The CDR3 is made up of 16 amino acids. Germline V gives CDR1 ENHRY, CDR2 SYGVKD. The DNA for the CDR3 is TGTGCCATCTCCCCCCTGGGGACAGGGTCCTACAATGAGCAGTTCTTC. Its protein product is CAISPLGTGSYNEQFF.

The chain is built from TRBV27 and TRBJ2-7; either TRBD1 or TRBD2 may supply D (7 bases each). Germline V gene sequence: CDR1 MNHEY, CDR2 SMNVEV (reference sequence). V dropped 5 bases and J dropped 6 bases, with 20 bases sitting between them. The CDR3 has 15 residues. CDR3 protein: CASSVGSRGGAEQYF. The CDR3 coding sequence is TGTGCCAGCAGTGTGGGTAGCAGGGGGGGGGCCGAGCAGTACTTC.

Turning to this clonotype: A much bigger clone sits one base away, suggesting this may be a read error. The V call is TRBV7-2, the J call TRBJ1-2, with D unclear. The germline V gene has CDR1 SGHTA and CDR2 FQGNSA. The CDR3 is 13 residues long. The V and J ends lost 1 base and 12 bases respectively, with 15 bases between them. The CDR3: CASSLGAGYPHTF. DNA for the CDR3: TGTGCCAGCAGCTTAGGGGCGGGTTATCCCCACACCTTC.

Notes on this clonotype: Germline and junction disagree at one end, which may indicate a read error. The gene calls are TRBV5-6 and TRBJ2-3; possible D gene TRBD2, 5 bases. Per the germline V gene, CDR1 is SGHDT and CDR2 is YYEEEE. This CDR3 spans 17 amino acids. CDR3 amino acids: CASSLADLGVNTDTQYF. The DNA of the CDR3 is TGTGCTAGCAGCTTGGCCGATTTGGGAGTGAACACAGATACGCAGTATTTT.

This clonotype was detected a few times. The CDR3 here is CASSQGPSGVQETQYF. The CDR3 DNA is TGCGCCAGCAGCCAAGGGCCTAGCGGGGTGCAAGAGACCCAGTACTTC. The V and J genes are TRBV4-1 and TRBJ2-5, with 9 bases that match TRBD2. The CDR3 has 16 amino acids. Unmatched junction bases numbered 5, after V lost 1 base and J lost 2 bases. From germline, CDR1 is MGHRA and CDR2 YSYEKL.

This rearrangement joins TRBV30 to TRBJ2-3; D gene uncertain. The CDR3 totals 14 residues. Germline CDR1 is GTSNPN and CDR2 is SVGIG (reference sequence). V lost 4 bases and J 0 bases, leaving 11 bases between the germline ends. In nucleotides, the CDR3 is TGTGCCTGGACCCCGCGTTCTAGCACAGATACGCAGTATTTT. This translates into CAWTPRSSTDTQYF.

This rearrangement joins TRBV4-2 to TRBJ2-7; D perhaps matches TRBD2 (6 bases). Trimming pared 4 bases from V and 2 bases from J, leaving 15 bases between. In germline, CDR1 is LGHNA, CDR2 YNFKEQ. CDR3 length: 15 residues. The CDR3 nucleotides are TGTGCCAGCAGCCCCCGATGGGGGGACGCCTACGAGCAGTACTTC. Translation gives CASSPRWGDAYEQYF.

The CDR3 DNA sequence: TGTGCCAGCAGTTTCGGGGGAATCACAGATACGCAGTATTTT. Amino acids: CASSFGGITDTQYF. This chain joins TRBV28 and TRBJ2-3; possibly TRBD2 for D (6 bases). CDR1 is MDHEN and CDR2 is SYDVKM in the germline V gene. The CDR3 sequence is 14 residues long. Trimming removed 3 bases at V and 2 bases at J, with 9 bases between.

This clonotype was counted between two and nine times. The rearrangement joins TRBV10-3 to TRBJ1-1; D remains ambiguous. V lost 6 bases to trimming and J lost 0 bases, with 8 bases between them. The V gene's germline CDR1 is ENHRY and CDR2 SYGVKD. The CDR3 sequence is 13 residues long. DNA for the CDR3: TGTGCCATCAGCAGGACGGTGAACACTGAAGCTTTCTTT. Amino acid sequence: CAISRTVNTEAFF.

The V gene is TRBV7-9, the J gene TRBJ2-7; 12 bases fit TRBD2. The V segment lost 6 bases and the J segment 6 bases; nucleotides outside the gene matches: 6. CDR1 SEHNR and CDR2 FQNEAQ come from the germline V gene (reference sequence). The CDR3 contains 14 residues. The CDR3 sequence: CASRRTSGTIEQYF. Here the CDR3 DNA reads TGTGCCAGCAGACGGACTAGCGGGACGATCGAGCAGTACTTC.

The table lists this clonotype with a few counts. V and J are TRBV20-1 and TRBJ2-3; D call uncertain. The CDR3 is made up of 12 amino acids. Trimming removed 4 bases at V and 1 base at J, with 6 bases between. Germline lookup yields CDR1 DFQATT and CDR2 SNEGSKA (reference sequence). CDR3 in amino acids: CSATRGTDTQYF. The CDR3 DNA is TGCAGTGCTACTAGGGGCACAGATACGCAGTATTTT.

This clonotype was counted between two and nine times. The CDR3 spells CASSPGPTSGKETQYF. CDR3 sequence (DNA): TGTGCCAGCAGTCCCGGCCCAACTAGCGGAAAAGAGACCCAGTACTTC. The chain is built from TRBV12-3 or TRBV12-4 and TRBJ2-5, with 8 bases that match TRBD2. J gave up 3 bases and V 5 bases, and 11 bases lay outside the gene matches. This CDR3 comprises 16 residues.

This chain links TRBV20-1 with TRBJ2-7; tentatively, D is TRBD1 (6 bases). Gene TRBJ2-5 matches the end of the DNA better, so the J call may be wrong. The germline V gene has CDR1 DFQATT and CDR2 SNEGSKA (reference sequence). CDR3 length: 12 residues. CDR3: CSAKQGGETQYF. The CDR3 DNA reads TGCAGTGCCAAACAGGGTGGAGAGACCCAGTACTTC.

The chain has TRBV28 and TRBJ2-7, with 7 bases identical to TRBD2. The CDR3 is made up of 15 amino acids. The germline V gene has CDR1 MDHEN and CDR2 SYDVKM. V lost 4 bases, J lost 1 base, and 7 bases stayed unmatched. The CDR3 spells CASSSREAHSYEQYF. The DNA for the CDR3 is TGTGCCAGCAGTTCCCGGGAGGCCCATTCCTACGAGCAGTACTTC.

The V call is TRBV7-2, the J call TRBJ1-5, with D uncertain. Trimming took 1 base from V and 0 from J, leaving 10 bases between them. There are 16 residues in the CDR3. CDR1 and CDR2 from the germline V gene are SGHTA and FQGNSA. The CDR3 sequence: CASSLDSLGSNQPQHF. CDR3 nucleotide sequence: TGTGCCAGCAGCTTAGACTCCCTGGGTAGCAATCAGCCCCAGCATTTT.

Regarding this clonotype: Germline is not matched at one junction end, which may reflect a read error. This chain connects TRBV6-2 or TRBV6-3 to TRBJ2-7, with TRBD2 identical over 7 bases. Per the germline V gene, CDR1 is MNHEY and CDR2 is SVGEGT. The CDR3 runs to 13 residues. This CDR3 reads CASSEGGIYEQYF. The CDR3 DNA is TGCGCCAGCTCCGAGGGAGGGATATACGAGCAGTACTTC.

The genes are TRBV24-1 and TRBJ2-7; no clear D. CDR3 length equals 12 residues. The V end was cut by 4 bases, the J end by 6 bases, with 9 bases between. Germline lookup yields CDR1 KGHDR and CDR2 SFDVKD. DNA for the CDR3: TGTGCCACCAGTGACCGGCTGGGCGAGCAGTACTTC. Translation gives CATSDRLGEQYF.

This clonotype has a single count. The rearrangement links TRBV6-4 to TRBJ2-5; no clear D gene. The DNA end lines up better with TRBJ2-7; the J call may be wrong. CDR3 size: 14 residues. In germline, CDR1 is MRHNA, CDR2 SNTAGT. DNA for the CDR3: TGTGCCAGCTTCCGGGCCGCCTTTGTCCACGAGCAGTACTTC. This translates into CASFRAAFVHEQYF.

This clonotype was counted at least ten times. The chain couples TRBV24-1 to TRBJ2-3; the D call may be TRBD1 or TRBD2 (5 bases each). Germline CDR1 KGHDR, CDR2 SFDVKD. This CDR3 has 15 residues. V gave up 3 bases and J gave up 1 base, with 10 bases separating them. This chain's CDR3 is CATSDPGTRTDTQYF. The CDR3 region has the DNA TGTGCCACCAGTGATCCCGGGACCCGCACAGATACGCAGTATTTT.

A single count supports this clonotype. This rearrangement joins TRBV5-1 to TRBJ2-3; D is ambiguous. V was shortened by 0 bases and J by 4 bases, with 9 bases between the two germline ends. This CDR3 spans 14 amino acids. Germline lookup yields CDR1 SGHRS and CDR2 YFSETQ. The CDR3 protein is CASSLDFRADTQYF. DNA of the CDR3: TGCGCCAGCAGCTTGGACTTTAGGGCAGATACGCAGTATTTT.

This rearrangement joins TRBV5-1 to TRBJ2-2; 10 bases fit TRBD1. With V trimmed by 0 bases and J by 3 bases, 5 bases remained unmatched. CDR1 is SGHRS and CDR2 is YFSETQ in the germline V gene. The length of the CDR3 is 17 residues. The CDR3 protein is CASSLAVGTGDTGELFF. The CDR3 DNA is TGCGCCAGCAGCTTGGCCGTGGGGACAGGGGACACCGGGGAGCTGTTTTTT.

In its sample, this clonotype was seen a few times. The chain links TRBV18 to TRBJ2-7; no reliable D call. The CDR3 sequence is 13 residues long. Per germline, CDR1 KGHSH and CDR2 LQKENI. Trimming shortened V by 6 bases and J by 0 bases, and 9 bases separated the two germline ends. CDR3: CASSEQSSYEQYF. CDR3 bases: TGTGCCAGCTCCGAGCAAAGCTCCTACGAGCAGTACTTC.

The chain joins TRBV4-1 to TRBJ1-5; D is perhaps TRBD1 (6 bases). The V and J ends lost 1 base and 7 bases respectively, with 11 bases between them. CDR1 is MGHRA, CDR2 YSYEKL, per germline. This CDR3 is 14 amino acids long. The CDR3 protein is CASSQVGGKQPQHF. The CDR3 DNA reads as TGCGCCAGCAGCCAAGTAGGGGGTAAGCAGCCCCAGCATTTT.

J is TRBJ2-5 and V is TRBV2, with 7 bases aligning to TRBD1. This CDR3 is built from 10 residues. The V and J ends lost 5 bases and 13 bases, in that order; junction bases with no gene match: 4. Germline loops: CDR1 SNHLY, CDR2 FYNNEI. This chain's CDR3 is CASSRDRMYF. The CDR3 DNA is TGTGCCAGCAGTCGGGACAGAATGTACTTC.

The rearrangement joins TRBV6-5 to TRBJ1-6; 9 bases align to TRBD1. The CDR3 consists of 12 residues. Germline trimming cut 7 bases from V and 11 bases from J; bases unmatched to any gene: 3. Germline V CDR1 and CDR2: MNHEY, SVGAGI. The CDR3 reads CASMGQGPPLHF. CDR3 nucleotides: TGTGCCAGCATGGGACAGGGCCCACCCCTCCACTTT.

The rearrangement uses TRBV3-1 and TRBJ1-1, with D unresolved. Germline V gene lookup returns CDR1 LGHDT and CDR2 YNNKEL (reference sequence). The CDR3 has 13 amino acids. V was shortened by 4 bases and J by 7 bases, with 13 bases between the two germline ends. For the CDR3, the DNA is TGTGCCAGCAGCCCCCGGGCTGGTAATGAAGCTTTCTTT. The encoded protein is CASSPRAGNEAFF. Complete variable domain (other parts from reference TRBV3-1 and TRBJ1-1): DTAVSQTPKYLVTQMGNDKSIKCEQNLGHDTMYWYKQDSKKFLKIMFSYNNKELIINETVPNRFSPKSPDKAHLNLHINSLELGDSAVYFCASSPRAGNEAFFGQGTRLTVV.